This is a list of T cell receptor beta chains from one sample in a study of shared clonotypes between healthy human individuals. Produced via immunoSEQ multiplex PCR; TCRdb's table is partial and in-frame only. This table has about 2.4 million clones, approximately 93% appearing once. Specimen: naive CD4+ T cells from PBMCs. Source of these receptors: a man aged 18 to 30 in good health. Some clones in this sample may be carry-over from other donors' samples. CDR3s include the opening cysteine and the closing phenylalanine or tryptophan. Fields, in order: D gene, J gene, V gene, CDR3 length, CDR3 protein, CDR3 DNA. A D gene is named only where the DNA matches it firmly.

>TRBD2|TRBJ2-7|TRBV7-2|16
CASSPGGSGSNYEQYF
TGTGCCAGCAGCCCGGGGGGTAGCGGGAGTAACTACGAGCAGTACTTC
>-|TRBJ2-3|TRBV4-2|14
CASSQGGSTDTQYF
TGTGCCAGCAGCCAGGGGGGATCGACAGATACGCAGTATTTT
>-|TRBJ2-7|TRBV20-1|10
CSASFYEQYF
TGCAGTGCTTCCTTCTACGAGCAGTACTTC
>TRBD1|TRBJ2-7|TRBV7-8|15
CASSVDRVPGYEQYF
TGTGCCAGCAGCGTCGACAGGGTTCCAGGCTACGAGCAGTACTTC
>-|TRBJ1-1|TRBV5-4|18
CASSPSLGWPGVNTEAFF
TGTGCCAGCAGCCCCTCACTGGGATGGCCAGGGGTGAACACTGAAGCTTTCTTT
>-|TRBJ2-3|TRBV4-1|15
CASSQSPPLTDTQYF
TGCGCCAGCAGCCAATCCCCGCCCCTCACAGATACGCAGTATTTT
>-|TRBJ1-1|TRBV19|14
CASSIMGGPYQAFF
TGTGCCAGTAGTATTATGGGGGGCCCTTACCAAGCTTTCTTT
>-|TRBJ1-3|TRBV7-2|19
CASSLQAAPSLRPGNTIYF
TGTGCCAGCAGCTTACAGGCGGCTCCTTCTCTCAGGCCTGGAAACACCATATATTTT
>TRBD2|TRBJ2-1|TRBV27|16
CASSLPGTSGRFEQFF
TGTGCCAGCAGTTTACCCGGGACTAGCGGGAGATTTGAGCAGTTCTTC
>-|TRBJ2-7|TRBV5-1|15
CASSSGGQGSYEQYF
TGCGCCAGCAGCTCCGGCGGGCAGGGCTCCTACGAGCAGTACTTC
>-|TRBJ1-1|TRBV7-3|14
CASSFRGGNTEAFF
TGTGCCAGCAGCTTTCGTGGCGGGAACACTGAAGCTTTCTTT
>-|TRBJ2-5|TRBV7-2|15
CASSPRGRVQETQYF
TGTGCCAGCAGCCCGCGGGGCAGGGTCCAAGAGACCCAGTACTTC
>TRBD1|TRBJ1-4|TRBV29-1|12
CSSRQGDEKLFF
TGCAGCTCACGACAGGGGGATGAAAAACTGTTTTTT
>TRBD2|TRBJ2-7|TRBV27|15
CASSLKASGSYEQYF
TGTGCCAGCAGTTTAAAAGCTAGCGGGAGTTACGAGCAGTACTTC
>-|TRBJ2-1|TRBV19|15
CASSGLTGTYNEQFF
TGTGCCAGTAGTGGGCTTACAGGGACCTACAATGAGCAGTTCTTC
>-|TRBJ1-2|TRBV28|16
CASSLGSREKGGGYTF
TGTGCCAGCAGTTTAGGCAGCAGGGAAAAAGGAGGCGGCTACACCTTC
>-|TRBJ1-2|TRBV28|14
CASSLIQGGYGYTF
TGTGCCAGCAGTTTAATACAGGGCGGCTATGGCTACACCTTC
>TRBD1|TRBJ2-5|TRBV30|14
CAWTTGTGRKTQYF
TGTGCCTGGACTACAGGGACAGGGAGGAAGACCCAGTACTTC